A single sample is the source of the 28 T cell receptor beta chains below, sequenced in a study of OX40 agonist ivuxolimab in advanced cancers. This table comes from immunoSEQ multiplex PCR, and its TCRdb copy is limited to in-frame clones, with some not included. The sample contains 72,000 or so clones, approximately 90% of which appear only once. The specimen comprised CD4+ or CD8+ T cells sorted from blood, sampled in a trial of the OX40 agonist ivuxolimab. Every receptor here comes from an adult with an advanced solid tumor such as melanoma, head and neck, liver or kidney cancer.

The J gene is TRBJ2-1, the V gene TRBV28; 7 nucleotides align to TRBD2. V dropped 2 bases and J dropped 3; count of bases not matched to a gene: 13. The CDR3 extends over 18 amino acids. The germline gives CDR1 MDHEN, CDR2 SYDVKM. The CDR3 DNA follows: TGTGCCAGCAGTTTAGGTCTTAGGGGAGGGGCTTACTACAATGAGCAGTTCTTC. This translates into CASSLGLRGGAYYNEQFF.

The chain has TRBV30 and TRBJ1-5; D is perhaps TRBD1 (6 bases). Per the germline V gene, CDR1 is GTSNPN and CDR2 is SVGIG (reference sequence). The CDR3 runs 14 residues. Trimming cost V 2 bases and J 4 bases, with 12 bases left between them. The CDR3 sequence: CAWSKGGGNQPQHF. CDR3 DNA sequence: TGTGCCTGGAGTAAGGGGGGTGGGAATCAGCCCCAGCATTTT.

The V and J genes are TRBV5-3 and TRBJ2-1; D gene uncertain. TRBV5-3 is marked as an open reading frame, function uncertain. CDR3 length equals 12 residues. V was clipped by 5 bases and J by 9 bases, with 12 bases between them. DNA for the CDR3: TGTGCCAGAAGGTCGCCACGACGTGAGCAGTTCTTC. This gives the protein CARRSPRREQFF.

The rearrangement joins TRBV2 to TRBJ2-7, with D unresolved. This CDR3 has 12 residues. Germline V gene sequence: CDR1 SNHLY, CDR2 FYNNEI. With 1 base removed from V and 3 bases from J, the gap between germline ends came to 4 bases. In nucleotides, the CDR3 is TGTGCCAGCAGTGAAGGGGGCTACGAGCAGTACTTC. The encoded protein is CASSEGGYEQYF.

The genes are TRBV4-1 and TRBJ1-5; TRBD1 aligns across 9 bases. Germline loops: CDR1 MGHRA, CDR2 YSYEKL. Trimming removed 0 bases from V and 6 bases from J; junction bases left unmatched: 0. The CDR3 covers 14 residues. The CDR3 bases are TGCGCCAGCAGCCAAGAGGACAGGGGTCAGCCCCAGCATTTT. Its protein product is CASSQEDRGQPQHF.

J is TRBJ2-4 and V is TRBV15; 12 nucleotides line up with TRBD1. The J segment lost 8 bases and the V segment lost 2 bases, leaving 4 bases of the junction unmatched. Germline-derived CDR1 and CDR2 are LNHNV and YYDKDF (reference sequence). This CDR3 has 15 residues. CDR3 sequence: CATSRPGQGAYIQYF. CDR3 bases: TGTGCCACCAGCAGACCGGGACAGGGGGCGTACATTCAGTACTTC.

The chain uses TRBV7-2 and TRBJ2-7; D assignment may be TRBD1 or TRBD2 (6 bases each). Germline V gene data show CDR1 as SGHTA and CDR2 as FQGNSA. Trimming took off 3 bases at V and 2 bases at J, with 17 bases between the two ends. The CDR3 loop spans 16 amino acids. The CDR3 DNA follows: TGTGCCAGCAGCTTGGCCGGCGGGACACGAACCTACGAGCAGTACTTC. It is translated as CASSLAGGTRTYEQYF.

The chain joins TRBV28 to TRBJ1-3; D is ambiguous. The CDR3 has 11 amino acids. Germline CDR1 and CDR2: MDHEN and SYDVKM. Trimming pared 5 bases from V and 5 bases from J, leaving 4 bases between. The CDR3 DNA sequence: TGTGCCAGCAGTGCCAGAAACACCATATATTTT. This encodes CASSARNTIYF.

V usage is TRBV7-6 and J usage is TRBJ2-7; 9 positions match TRBD1. The CDR3 length is 14 residues. Germline CDR1 SGHVS, CDR2 FNYEAQ. V lost 5 bases, J lost 4 bases, and 6 bases stayed unmatched. CDR3 in amino acids: CASSRTGEGYEQYF. The CDR3 DNA is TGTGCCAGCAGCCGGACAGGGGAAGGGTACGAGCAGTACTTC.

V usage is TRBV10-1 and J usage is TRBJ1-5; weak D call: TRBD1 (5 bases). Germline V gives CDR1 WNHNN, CDR2 SYGVQD (reference sequence). CDR3 length equals 13 residues. V gave up 5 bases and J gave up 7 bases, with 12 bases separating them. CDR3 in DNA: TGCGCCAGCAGTCAGGGTGCAGGGCAGCCCCAGCATTTT. This sequence encodes CASSQGAGQPQHF.

The V and J genes are TRBV14 and TRBJ2-1; D possibly matches TRBD1 or TRBD2 (5 bases each). Germline V gives CDR1 SGHDN, CDR2 FVKESK. The CDR3 is made up of 14 amino acids. Trimming stripped 4 bases from V and 9 bases from J, with 16 bases between. The CDR3 here is CASSPLFEGREQFF. CDR3 coding DNA: TGTGCCAGCAGCCCCCTCTTCGAGGGACGTGAGCAGTTCTTC.

The chain recombines TRBV7-2 with TRBJ1-4; no clear D. Trimming removed 3 bases from V and 8 bases from J, with 13 bases in between. Germline CDR1 and CDR2: SGHTA and FQGNSA. The CDR3 runs to 14 residues. CDR3 protein: CASSFPDVREKLFF. DNA of the CDR3: TGTGCCAGCAGCTTTCCCGACGTTCGGGAAAAACTGTTTTTT.

This chain joins TRBV7-9 and TRBJ2-3; 7 bases align to TRBD2. V shed 5 bases and J 3 bases; nucleotides not matched to a gene: 11. Germline CDR1 reads SEHNR; CDR2 reads FQNEAQ (reference sequence). CDR3 length: 16 amino acids. The DNA of the CDR3 is TGTGCCAGCAGCCCCTCCCGAGGGAGGGGTACAGATACGCAGTATTTT. Translated, it gives CASSPSRGRGTDTQYF.

This clone occurred a few times. This sequence joins TRBV29-1 and TRBJ1-4; D call uncertain. The CDR3 sequence is 13 residues long. With 4 bases removed from V and 12 bases from J, the gap between germline ends came to 18 bases. The germline V gene encodes CDR1 SQVTM and CDR2 ANQGSEA. Here the CDR3 DNA reads TGCAGCGTTGGACCGACGGACGGGTCGCAACTGTTTTTT. Translation gives CSVGPTDGSQLFF.

In this sample, this clone turned up a few times. CDR3 coding DNA: TGTGCCAGCAGCGTTGGTTCTAGCACAGATACGCAGTATTTT. Encoded protein: CASSVGSSTDTQYF. The rearrangement joins TRBV9 to TRBJ2-3; no firm D call. The length of the CDR3 is 14 residues. Trimming left V 2 bases short and J 0 bases short, with 7 bases between. The germline V gene has CDR1 SGDLS and CDR2 YYNGEE. Filled out from reference TRBV9 and TRBJ2-3, the complete variable domain reads DSGVTQTPKHLITATGQRVTLRCSPRSGDLSVYWYQQSLDQGLQFLIQYYNGEERAKGNILERFSAQQFPDLHSELNLSSLELGDSALYFCASSVGSSTDTQYFGPGTRLTVL.

The chain uses TRBV7-9 and TRBJ2-1; 13 bases are shared with TRBD2. Germline V gives CDR1 SEHNR, CDR2 FQNEAQ (reference sequence). Losses at the gene ends were 5 bases for V and 5 bases for J; bases not matched to a gene: 3. CDR3 length equals 15 residues. CDR3 bases: TGTGCCAGCAGCCGTGGACTAGCGGGGGACAATGAGCAGTTCTTC. It yields the protein CASSRGLAGDNEQFF.

In this sample, this clone turned up a few times. The chain uses TRBV11-3 and TRBJ2-1, with 11 nucleotides matching TRBD1. This CDR3 has 15 residues. The germline V gene has CDR1 SGHNT and CDR2 YENEEA. V gave up 2 bases and J gave up 7 bases; unmatched junction bases: 4. The CDR3 region has the DNA TGTGCCAGCAGCTTAAGAGGGACAGGGGGTAATGAGCAGTTCTTC. Translating it yields CASSLRGTGGNEQFF.

A few counts support this clone. V and J are TRBV27 and TRBJ2-5, with D unclear. Germline values: CDR1 MNHEY, CDR2 SMNVEV (reference sequence). V lost 4 bases and J lost 5, with 8 bases in between. The length of the CDR3 is 12 residues. The CDR3 sequence: CASSSLGETQYF. DNA of the CDR3: TGTGCCAGCAGTTCCCTAGGGGAGACCCAGTACTTC.

This clone was detected once. This sequence joins TRBV30 and TRBJ2-1, with 9 bases fitting TRBD2. Looked up from germline, CDR1 is GTSNPN and CDR2 is SVGIG (reference sequence). Trimming removed 1 base from V and 5 bases from J; junction bases left unmatched: 9. CDR3 size: 16 residues. CDR3 loop: CAWSEFGREGNNEQFF. The CDR3, as DNA: TGTGCCTGGAGTGAGTTCGGGCGGGAGGGGAACAATGAGCAGTTCTTC.

The chain couples TRBV5-4 to TRBJ2-5; D may be TRBD1 or TRBD2 (5 bases each). Trimming took 3 bases from V and 1 from J, leaving 10 bases between them. Germline V gene lookup returns CDR1 SGHNT and CDR2 YYREEE (reference sequence). CDR3 length equals 14 residues. The chain's CDR3 is CASSYGTTQETQYF. The CDR3 region has the DNA TGTGCCAGCAGCTACGGGACGACCCAAGAGACCCAGTACTTC. Filled out from reference TRBV5-4 and TRBJ2-5, the complete variable domain reads ETGVTQSPTHLIKTRGQQVTLRCSSQSGHNTVSWYQQALGQGPQFIFQYYREEENGRGNFPPRFSGLQFPNYSSELNVNALELDDSALYLCASSYGTTQETQYFGPGTRLLVL.

This chain connects TRBV5-1 to TRBJ2-6, with a possible D match to TRBD1 (6 bases). V was trimmed by 3 bases and J by 0 bases, leaving 13 bases between them. Germline V gene sequence: CDR1 SGHRS, CDR2 YFSETQ. The CDR3 length is 17 residues. The CDR3 loop reads CASSSGTTSSGANVLTF. DNA for the CDR3: TGCGCCAGCAGCTCCGGGACAACCAGCTCTGGGGCCAACGTCCTGACTTTC.

The chain uses TRBV19 and TRBJ1-5, with 7 bases matching TRBD1. J lost 7 bases, V lost 4 bases, and 1 base had no gene match. CDR3 length: 12 amino acids. Germline CDR1 and CDR2: LNHDA and SQIVND (reference sequence). The CDR3 loop reads CASSKDRQPQHF. The CDR3 region has the DNA TGTGCCAGTAGTAAGGACAGGCAGCCCCAGCATTTT.

The chain carries TRBV29-1 and TRBJ2-7; 8 positions match TRBD1. This CDR3 has 15 residues. The junction had 12 bases not matched to a gene; V was cut back by 5 bases and J by 3 bases. Germline V lookup: CDR1 SQVTM, CDR2 ANQGSEA. The CDR3 spells CSVLRDRGPSYEQYF. The CDR3 nucleotides read TGCAGCGTTCTGCGTGACAGGGGTCCGAGCTACGAGCAGTACTTC.

The chain has TRBV5-4 and TRBJ1-2, with TRBD1 matching 8 bases. The CDR3 runs to 17 residues. V shed 4 bases and J 5 bases; nucleotides not matched to a gene: 16. Per the germline V gene, CDR1 is SGHNT and CDR2 is YYREEE (reference sequence). CDR3 protein: CASSPGGASASVYGYTF. The CDR3, as DNA: TGTGCCAGCAGCCCAGGGGGCGCCTCGGCCTCGGTGTATGGCTACACCTTC.

The gene calls are TRBV4-2 and TRBJ2-5; possible D gene TRBD2, 6 bases. Germline CDR1 and CDR2: LGHNA and YNFKEQ. CDR3 size: 16 residues. Trimming pared 1 base from V and 0 bases from J, leaving 12 bases between. CDR3 amino acids: CASSQAGGAHQETQYF. CDR3 in DNA: TGTGCCAGCAGCCAAGCCGGCGGGGCCCACCAAGAGACCCAGTACTTC.

The chain employs TRBV6-5 and TRBJ2-3; no reliable D call. V was cut by 7 bases and J by 2 bases, with 10 bases left in between. Germline CDR1 MNHEY, CDR2 SVGAGI. CDR3 length: 13 amino acids. The chain's CDR3 is CASIEALTDTQYF. Here the CDR3 DNA reads TGTGCCAGCATTGAGGCACTCACAGATACGCAGTATTTT.

The chain links TRBV10-3 to TRBJ2-7; possibly TRBD1 for D (6 bases). There are 16 residues in the CDR3. Trimming left V 3 bases short and J 6 bases short, with 21 bases between. From germline, CDR1 is ENHRY and CDR2 SYGVKD. The CDR3 is CAISDLLRDRGGEQYF. The CDR3, as DNA: TGTGCCATCAGTGATTTACTCCGGGACCGAGGGGGCGAGCAGTACTTC.

The chain is built from TRBV19 and TRBJ1-4; TRBD1 might be the D (6 bases). From germline, CDR1 is LNHDA and CDR2 SQIVND (reference sequence). This CDR3 has 15 amino acids. Trimming removed 3 bases from V and 3 bases from J, with 11 bases in between. This CDR3 reads CASSIAGASNEKLFF. Here the CDR3 DNA reads TGTGCCAGTAGTATCGCAGGGGCGTCTAATGAAAAACTGTTTTTT.